The clone carrying this T cell receptor beta chain was seen repeatedly, ten times or more. This sample is part of a study of neurological immune-mediated disorders. Time point described: longitudinal time-point 3. Via MiXCR, TCRdb re-called the 5' RACE reads, giving one row per CDR3 protein. Of 95,000 to 110,000 distinct CDR3 sequences listed, more than 10% are singletons. From germline, CDR1 is DFQATT and CDR2 SNEGSKA (reference sequence). The CDR3 extends over 13 amino acids. V lost 7 bases, J lost 6 bases, and 19 bases lay in between. The rearrangement joins TRBV20-1 to TRBJ2-7; D perhaps matches TRBD2 (5 bases). Sequencing was performed on PBMCs. This clonotype was obtained from a female donor with HTLV-1-associated myelopathy (HAM/TSP). The CDR3 protein is CSGSRDYPPEQYF. The CDR3 coding sequence is TGCAGTGGATCCCGGGATTATCCACCCGAGCAGTACTTC.